One and the same sample provided the 21 T cell receptor beta chains below, sequenced in a study of blood T cells in healthy people across ages. Together with a sample-barcoded 5' primer, a J-beta primer mix was included in a second PCR lasting roughly 6 to 12 cycles. TCRdb re-called the 5' RACE reads through MiXCR, storing one row per CDR3 protein. The sample records 800,000 to 950,000 distinct CDR3 sequences, roughly 50% being singletons. Input material: blood. The receptors were sampled from a man under 40 in good health.

This clonotype was counted a few times. The chain employs TRBV9 and TRBJ2-3, with D possibly being TRBD1 (6 bases). Trimming took 3 bases from V and 2 from J, leaving 10 bases between them. The CDR3 covers 14 residues. Germline loops: CDR1 SGDLS, CDR2 YYNGEE. The chain's CDR3 is CASSDTGNTDTQYF. CDR3 in DNA: TGTGCCAGCAGCGATACAGGGAACACAGATACGCAGTATTTT.

In regard to this clonotype: One end of the junction varies from germline; a read error may be responsible. The V call is TRBV20-1, the J call TRBJ1-1; TRBD1 matches at 7 bases. This CDR3 is built from 14 residues. The germline V gene encodes CDR1 DFQATT and CDR2 SNEGSKA (reference sequence). CDR3 loop: CSAKYRGKNTGAFF. The CDR3 region has the DNA TGCAGTGCTAAATACAGGGGTAAGAACACTGGAGCTTTCTTT.

This clonotype was counted between two and nine times. The chain recombines TRBV28 with TRBJ2-1; possibly TRBD1 for D (6 bases). This CDR3 contains 14 residues. Germline V gene sequence: CDR1 MDHEN, CDR2 SYDVKM. Trimming pared 8 bases from V and 3 bases from J, leaving 14 bases between. For the CDR3, the DNA is TGTGCCAGCCCCCCCAACAGGGTCTACAATGAGCAGTTCTTC. Encoded protein: CASPPNRVYNEQFF.

CDR3: CASSLDRAYYEQYF. The CDR3 coding sequence is TGTGCCAGCAGTTTAGACAGAGCGTACTACGAGCAGTACTTC. This rearrangement joins TRBV28 to TRBJ2-7; tentative D call: TRBD1 (5 bases). Trimming removed 2 bases at V and 3 bases at J, with 11 bases between. The germline V gene has CDR1 MDHEN and CDR2 SYDVKM. CDR3 length: 14 amino acids.

The gene calls are TRBV4-2 and TRBJ2-2; D is perhaps TRBD2 (5 bases). CDR3 size: 15 residues. Per the germline V gene, CDR1 is LGHNA and CDR2 is YNFKEQ. V was cut by 1 base and J by 8 bases, with 14 bases left in between. In DNA, the CDR3 is TGTGCCAGCAGCCAAGCTCTAGCTCTGCTAGGGGAGCTGTTTTTT. Residues: CASSQALALLGELFF.

V usage is TRBV6-5 and J usage is TRBJ2-5, with D maybe TRBD2 (7 bases). The CDR3 totals 16 residues. CDR1 MNHEY and CDR2 SVGAGI come from the germline V gene. V lost 0 bases, J lost 5 bases, and 16 bases lay in between. CDR3 DNA sequence: TGTGCCAGCAGTTACTCGAGAGGGGGGGATCAGGAGACCCAGTACTTC. This encodes CASSYSRGGDQETQYF.

In its sample, this clonotype was seen a few times. This sequence joins TRBV12-3 or TRBV12-4 and TRBJ2-5; D possibly uses TRBD1 or TRBD2 (5 bases each). The CDR3 consists of 16 residues. Trimming took 6 bases from V and 1 from J, leaving 18 bases between them. In DNA, the CDR3 is TGTGCCAGCAGAAAGCCCCGACCGGGGACCCAAGAGACCCAGTACTTC. It codes for CASRKPRPGTQETQYF.

This chain joins TRBV27 and TRBJ2-2; a possible D gene is TRBD2 (6 bases). This CDR3 has 14 amino acids. The V and J ends lost 6 bases and 2 bases respectively, with 10 bases between them. Looked up from germline, CDR1 is MNHEY and CDR2 is SMNVEV (reference sequence). CDR3 protein: CASSEGLNTGELFF. In DNA form, the CDR3 reads TGTGCCAGCAGCGAGGGACTTAACACCGGGGAGCTGTTTTTT.

The CDR3 here is CSARVPIRPDEQYF. In DNA form, the CDR3 reads TGCAGTGCTAGGGTTCCCATCCGTCCGGACGAGCAGTACTTC. This rearrangement joins TRBV20-1 to TRBJ2-7; D unresolved. Germline V gives CDR1 DFQATT, CDR2 SNEGSKA (reference sequence). V gave up 3 bases and J gave up 5 bases, with 17 bases separating them. The CDR3 extends over 14 amino acids.

The genes are TRBV25-1 and TRBJ1-5; a weak D match, TRBD1 (6 bases). Germline loops: CDR1 MGHDK, CDR2 SYGVNS. V dropped 6 bases and J dropped 2 bases, with 14 bases sitting between them. This CDR3 contains 15 residues. CDR3 nucleotides: TGTGCCAGCAGAGGAGGGGGGTCAGGCAATCAGCCCCAGCATTTT. Translating it yields CASRGGGSGNQPQHF.

V usage is TRBV25-1 and J usage is TRBJ2-3, with 10 positions matching TRBD2. V shed 0 bases, J shed 4 bases, and the junction held 10 bases outside the gene matches. CDR1 and CDR2 from the germline V gene are MGHDK and SYGVNS. The CDR3 runs 18 residues. For the CDR3, the DNA is TGTGCCAGCAGTGAATATCTAGCGGGGGAACTTGGGGCAGATACGCAGTATTTT. This sequence encodes CASSEYLAGELGADTQYF.

The chain recombines TRBV10-2 with TRBJ2-2, with no clear D. Germline CDR1 is WSHSY and CDR2 is SAAADI. V was shortened by 3 bases and J by 5 bases, with 10 bases between the two germline ends. The CDR3 sequence is 14 residues long. CDR3 protein: CASSDPLKTGELFF. The CDR3 nucleotides are TGCGCCAGCAGTGACCCGCTAAAGACCGGGGAGCTGTTTTTT.

Note on this clonotype: A much more abundant neighbour one base away suggests this may be a read error. The chain links TRBV4-2 to TRBJ2-1; TRBD2 agrees at 11 bases. The J call may not be correct, given that the DNA end is closer to TRBJ2-7. The germline gives CDR1 LGHNA, CDR2 YNFKEQ. This CDR3 region has 16 residues. The CDR3 nucleotides are TGTGCCAGCAGCCAACGGACTAGCGGGTCCTACAATGAGCAGTACTTC. It is translated as CASSQRTSGSYNEQYF.

This clonotype showed up just a few times. The V call is TRBV6-5, the J call TRBJ2-4; 10 bases line up with TRBD2. The J call may be wrong; the DNA end is better matched by TRBJ2-7. Germline V gene sequence: CDR1 MNHEY, CDR2 SVGAGI. The length of the CDR3 is 16 residues. The CDR3 coding sequence is TGTGCCAGCAGCAGACTAGCGGGCCATGGTGGTTACGAGCAGTACTTC. This sequence encodes CASSRLAGHGGYEQYF.

In this sample, this clonotype turned up once. The J gene is TRBJ1-1, the V gene TRBV5-5; D possibly corresponds to TRBD1 (6 bases). This CDR3 contains 15 residues. The germline V gene has CDR1 SGHKS and CDR2 YYEKEE (reference sequence). With 4 bases removed from V and 1 base from J, the gap between germline ends came to 14 bases. The CDR3 reads CASSPLSGANTEAFF. The CDR3 region has the DNA TGTGCCAGCAGCCCTCTTTCAGGGGCGAACACTGAAGCTTTCTTT. Full variable domain (rest looked up from reference TRBV5-5 and TRBJ1-1): DAGVTQSPTHLIKTRGQQVTLRCSPISGHKSVSWYQQVLGQGPQFIFQYYEKEERGRGNFPDRFSARQFPNYSSELNVNALLLGDSALYLCASSPLSGANTEAFFGQGTRLTVV.

The rearrangement links TRBV28 to TRBJ2-7; 9 bases fit TRBD1. The length of the CDR3 is 13 residues. Germline CDR1 reads MDHEN; CDR2 reads SYDVKM. V shed 8 bases and J 6 bases; nucleotides not matched to a gene: 8. CDR3 residues: CASQSTGGIEQYF. The CDR3 nucleotides are TGTGCCAGCCAATCCACAGGGGGCATCGAGCAGTACTTC.

The rearrangement links TRBV5-6 to TRBJ1-6; 10 bases are a match to TRBD1. The CDR3 extends over 16 amino acids. Trimming at V came to 1 base and at J to 8 bases, leaving 6 bases not matched to a gene. Germline loops: CDR1 SGHDT, CDR2 YYEEEE. CDR3 nucleotide sequence: TGTGCCAGCAGCTTGCTATCCGGGACAGGGGATTCACCCCTCCACTTT. It encodes CASSLLSGTGDSPLHF.

The chain recombines TRBV9 with TRBJ2-1; weak D call: TRBD2 (5 bases). Trimming removed 3 bases from V and 4 bases from J, with 14 bases in between. The CDR3 length is 15 residues. Per germline, CDR1 SGDLS and CDR2 YYNGEE. The CDR3 here is CASSGGTPGYNEQFF. CDR3 nucleotides: TGTGCCAGCAGCGGAGGAACTCCGGGGTACAATGAGCAGTTCTTC. The full variable domain, with the rest looked up from reference TRBV9 and TRBJ2-1, is DSGVTQTPKHLITATGQRVTLRCSPRSGDLSVYWYQQSLDQGLQFLIQYYNGEERAKGNILERFSAQQFPDLHSELNLSSLELGDSALYFCASSGGTPGYNEQFFGPGTRLTVL.

The chain employs TRBV4-2 and TRBJ2-3; TRBD2 aligns across 10 bases. The V segment lost 3 bases and the J segment 2 bases; nucleotides outside the gene matches: 8. Germline V CDR1 and CDR2: LGHNA, YNFKEQ. CDR3 length equals 17 residues. The CDR3 nucleotides are TGTGCCAGCAGCCATGGGGGTAGCGGGGGGAACACAGATACGCAGTATTTT. Amino acid sequence: CASSHGGSGGNTDTQYF.

The chain carries TRBV20-1 and TRBJ1-6; possible D gene TRBD1, 5 bases. Germline lookup yields CDR1 DFQATT and CDR2 SNEGSKA (reference sequence). V gave up 2 bases and J gave up 5 bases, with 7 bases separating them. This CDR3 has 13 amino acids. In nucleotides, the CDR3 is TGCAGTGCTAGAAGGGACGATAATTCACCCCTCCACTTT. Translating it yields CSARRDDNSPLHF.

The chain combines TRBV7-9 with TRBJ1-5; D is perhaps TRBD1 (5 bases). This CDR3 is built from 15 residues. Trimming cost V 4 bases and J 4 bases, with 14 bases left between them. The germline CDR1 and CDR2 sequences are SEHNR and FQNEAQ (reference sequence). CDR3 loop: CASSCGTGGNQPQHF. The CDR3 nucleotides read TGTGCCAGCAGCTGCGGGACGGGGGGTAATCAGCCCCAGCATTTT.